This T cell receptor beta chain was recovered during a study of blood T cell repertoires in COVID-19. Per the authors' pipeline: Reference gene primer amplification gave nucleated cell count estimates. TCRdb's copy holds only in-frame clones and misses some; the assay was immunoSEQ multiplex PCR. The DNA gave D and trimming, while V, J and clone size come from that table. The repertoire includes about 73,000 clones, around four fifths of them detected once, and less than 6.5% sits in the top ten. Source material: peripheral blood. This TCR was sampled from a man between 50 and 59 years old with active COVID-19.

CDR3 in amino acids: CAIRPGDSGNTIYF. The CDR3 DNA is TGTGCCATCAGGCCCGGAGACTCTGGAAACACCATATATTTT. The genes are TRBV10-3 and TRBJ1-3; D is uncertain. This CDR3 comprises 14 residues. The germline V gene encodes CDR1 ENHRY and CDR2 SYGVKD. The V and J ends lost 6 bases and 0 bases respectively, with 9 bases between them.